The 22 T cell receptor beta chains presented below share a single source sample, sequenced in a study of cytomegalovirus exposure and HLA in healthy donors (dated by TCRdb to 2015 to 2018). The library was built by means of the immunoSEQ multiplex PCR assay. A mixture of 60 forward primers for TCR Vbeta segments and 13 reverse primers for TCR Jbeta segments was used in the multiplex PCR. The clones in this table, taken by TCRdb from immuneACCESS, are in-frame only. Not every clone is retained; where verified, under half of the shortfall comes from an unresolved V gene, and the cause of the rest is unknown. Here the sample has about 150,000 clones; roughly 87% occur a single time. The top ten hold approximately 6.1% of the sample. Sequencing input: PBMCs. These receptors originate from a man aged 25 to 40 in good health and CMV-seropositive.

The J gene is TRBJ1-1, the V gene TRBV12-5; unclear D gene. V lost 0 bases, J lost 4 bases, and 21 bases lay in between. The CDR3 is 18 residues long. The V gene's germline CDR1 is LGHNT and CDR2 FRNRAP. CDR3 sequence reads: CASGLVVWVEGGSTEAFF. CDR3 in DNA: TGTGCTAGTGGTTTGGTAGTATGGGTGGAGGGCGGGAGCACTGAAGCTTTCTTT. Variable domain in full (rest from reference TRBV12-5 and TRBJ1-1): DARVTQTPRHKVTEMGQEVTMRCQPILGHNTVFWYRQTMMQGLELLAYFRNRAPLDDSGMPKDRFSAEMPDATLATLKIQPSEPRDSAVYFCASGLVVWVEGGSTEAFFGQGTRLTVV.

The V gene is TRBV6-6, the J gene TRBJ2-7; 7 positions agree with TRBD2. Trimming at V came to 10 bases and at J to 0 bases, leaving 12 bases not matched to a gene. Looked up from germline, CDR1 is MNHNY and CDR2 is SVGAGI (reference sequence). There are 15 residues in the CDR3. The CDR3: CATGYSGSTSYEQYF. The CDR3 nucleotides read TGTGCCACAGGCTATAGCGGGTCCACCTCCTACGAGCAGTACTTC.

The J gene is TRBJ2-5, the V gene TRBV19; D is perhaps TRBD2 (5 bases). CDR1 is LNHDA, CDR2 SQIVND, per germline (reference sequence). CDR3 size: 15 residues. V lost 4 bases, J lost 4 bases, and 16 bases lay in between. The DNA for the CDR3 is TGTGCCAGTAGTACCCCGGCCTGGGAGCGAGAGACCCAGTACTTC. This sequence encodes CASSTPAWERETQYF.

This chain joins TRBV28 and TRBJ1-3, with 8 positions matching TRBD1. Germline V CDR1 and CDR2: MDHEN, SYDVKM. This CDR3 is built from 14 residues. V was clipped by 5 bases and J by 3 bases; unmatched bases: 3. The CDR3 loop reads CASSPDRVGNTIYF. The CDR3 DNA is TGTGCCAGCAGTCCGGACAGGGTTGGAAACACCATATATTTT.

The J gene is TRBJ2-1, the V gene TRBV27; 9 nucleotides line up with TRBD1. CDR1 and CDR2 from the germline V gene are MNHEY and SMNVEV (reference sequence). With 5 bases clipped from V and 5 bases from J, the junction kept 7 bases outside the gene matches. CDR3 length: 15 residues. The CDR3 here is CASSPGTGKDNEQFF. The CDR3 region has the DNA TGTGCCAGCAGTCCCGGGACAGGGAAGGACAATGAGCAGTTCTTC.

This chain joins TRBV29-1 and TRBJ1-1, with a tentative D call TRBD1 (6 bases). The CDR3 has 12 amino acids. V lost 4 bases and J lost 7, with 13 bases in between. Germline CDR1 SQVTM, CDR2 ANQGSEA. CDR3 residues: CSVAQGLDEAFF. DNA for the CDR3: TGCAGCGTTGCTCAGGGGTTAGATGAAGCTTTCTTT.

The chain carries TRBV7-9 and TRBJ1-2, with 9 bases identical to TRBD1. The length of the CDR3 is 15 residues. Germline lookup yields CDR1 SEHNR and CDR2 FQNEAQ (reference sequence). The J segment lost 8 bases and the V segment lost 5 bases, leaving 12 bases of the junction unmatched. The CDR3 loop reads CASSPSKTGGSGYTF. The DNA for the CDR3 is TGTGCCAGCAGCCCCTCCAAGACAGGGGGTAGCGGCTACACCTTC.

The chain combines TRBV5-1 with TRBJ2-5, with 9 bases identical to TRBD2. Germline V gives CDR1 SGHRS, CDR2 YFSETQ. Trimming at V came to 0 bases and at J to 3 bases, leaving 6 bases not matched to a gene. This CDR3 region has 16 residues. This CDR3 is CASSLALAGAEETQYF. As DNA, the CDR3 is TGCGCCAGCAGCTTGGCATTAGCGGGAGCGGAAGAGACCCAGTACTTC.

DNA of the CDR3: TGCAGCGCCCGCCGGGACAGTGGGACTGAAGCTTTCTTT. Amino acids: CSARRDSGTEAFF. This sequence joins TRBV29-1 and TRBJ1-1; TRBD1 aligns across 7 bases. Per the germline V gene, CDR1 is SQVTM and CDR2 is ANQGSEA. Unmatched junction bases numbered 10, after V lost 7 bases and J lost 5 bases. This CDR3 region has 13 residues.

This sequence joins TRBV7-2 and TRBJ1-6; the match to TRBD1 covers 10 bases. The length of the CDR3 is 16 residues. Trimming at V came to 5 bases and at J to 8 bases, leaving 9 bases not matched to a gene. Germline V lookup: CDR1 SGHTA, CDR2 FQGNSA. The CDR3: CASSRRTGGSYSPLHF. Here the CDR3 DNA reads TGTGCCAGCAGCCGACGGACAGGGGGAAGTTATTCACCCCTCCACTTT.

The chain is built from TRBV28 and TRBJ1-4; no firm D call. The CDR3 runs to 17 residues. Trimming cost V 2 bases and J 8 bases, with 21 bases left between them. From germline, CDR1 is MDHEN and CDR2 SYDVKM. CDR3 nucleotides: TGTGCCAGCAGTTTAGAGTCCTTGGGGAGGGTGGACGAAAAACTGTTTTTT. Its translation: CASSLESLGRVDEKLFF.

The CDR3 bases are TGTGCCAGCCGTCAGTCTGGACTCTTTTACGAGCAGTACTTC. Translated, it gives CASRQSGLFYEQYF. The chain links TRBV6-1 to TRBJ2-7; TRBD2 is a possible D gene (5 bases). CDR3 size: 14 residues. CDR1 is MNHNS and CDR2 is SASEGT in the germline V gene. The ends were cut back, 8 bases at V and 4 bases at J, with 18 bases in the middle.

The CDR3 nucleotides are TGTGCCAGCAGTTCCGGACTAGGGTATGATGAGCAGTTCTTC. Protein: CASSSGLGYDEQFF. The V call is TRBV27, the J call TRBJ2-1; 7 bases fit TRBD2. Germline values: CDR1 MNHEY, CDR2 SMNVEV (reference sequence). This CDR3 is built from 14 residues. The ends lost 4 bases at V and 8 bases at J; junction bases unmatched: 8.

The chain is built from TRBV28 and TRBJ1-4, with TRBD1 matching over 11 bases. Germline V gives CDR1 MDHEN, CDR2 SYDVKM. V dropped 8 bases and J dropped 6; count of bases not matched to a gene: 11. The CDR3 is 16 residues long. The CDR3 reads CASPPSSGQGDEKLFF. The CDR3 nucleotides read TGTGCCAGCCCACCCTCATCGGGACAGGGGGATGAAAAACTGTTTTTT.

This chain connects TRBV7-2 to TRBJ2-7; a weak D match, TRBD1 (6 bases). The germline V and J ends were trimmed by 0 bases and 6 bases, with 12 bases remaining between them. The CDR3 is 14 residues long. Germline V gene sequence: CDR1 SGHTA, CDR2 FQGNSA. CDR3 sequence reads: CASSLARGSSEQYF. The CDR3 DNA follows: TGTGCCAGCAGCTTAGCGAGGGGGTCAAGCGAGCAGTACTTC.

V usage is TRBV7-9 and J usage is TRBJ2-5, with TRBD1 matching over 7 bases. J gave up 2 bases and V 4 bases, and 4 bases lay outside the gene matches. This CDR3 is built from 14 residues. The germline gives CDR1 SEHNR, CDR2 FQNEAQ (reference sequence). CDR3 in amino acids: CASSSKTGQETQYF. The CDR3 DNA is TGTGCCAGCAGCTCGAAGACAGGGCAAGAGACCCAGTACTTC.

Notes on this clone: Germline and junction disagree at one end, which may indicate a read error. The V and J genes are TRBV7-9 and TRBJ2-1; maybe TRBD2 (7 bases). Germline lookup yields CDR1 SEHNR and CDR2 FQNEAQ (reference sequence). This CDR3 spans 17 amino acids. The CDR3 nucleotides read TGTTCCAGCAGCCCTTGGGGGGGGAGGGGGATATCAAATGAGCAGTTCTTC. Encoded protein: CSSSPWGGRGISNEQFF.

V and J are TRBV6-6 and TRBJ2-2; possible D gene TRBD1, 6 bases. This CDR3 contains 15 residues. V shed 6 bases and J shed 6 bases, with 17 bases lying between them. Germline V gene sequence: CDR1 MNHNY, CDR2 SVGAGI (reference sequence). The CDR3 protein is CASSPQQGSAGELFF. The CDR3 nucleotides read TGTGCCAGCAGCCCGCAACAGGGTTCGGCCGGGGAGCTGTTTTTT.

Judged by abundance, this clone is medium-sized. V gene TRBV27 combines with J gene TRBJ2-3; 9 bases are a match to TRBD1. V lost 4 bases, J lost 4 bases, and 6 bases stayed unmatched. The CDR3 is 15 amino acids. Germline CDR1 reads MNHEY; CDR2 reads SMNVEV (reference sequence). In nucleotides, the CDR3 is TGTGCCAGCAGTTCTACAGGGGGCGGGTCAGATACGCAGTATTTT. Translated, it gives CASSSTGGGSDTQYF.

This chain uses TRBV7-2 with TRBJ2-5; possibly TRBD1 for D (5 bases). CDR1 and CDR2 from the germline V gene are SGHTA and FQGNSA. The V gene lost 1 base and the J gene lost 7 bases, with 13 bases spanning the gap. The CDR3 sequence is 14 residues long. The CDR3 region has the DNA TGTGCCAGCAGCTTAGTAGGCGACCAGGGGACCCAGTACTTC. This translates into CASSLVGDQGTQYF.

The chain couples TRBV4-1 to TRBJ1-5; D gene ambiguous. This CDR3 has 14 residues. Deletions cut 1 base from V and 4 bases from J, with 8 bases between. CDR1 MGHRA and CDR2 YSYEKL come from the germline V gene. DNA of the CDR3: TGCGCCAGCAGCCAAGCACTGCCAAATCAGCCCCAGCATTTT. Translated, it gives CASSQALPNQPQHF.

V and J are TRBV7-9 and TRBJ1-6, with D perhaps matching TRBD1 (6 bases). V dropped 2 bases and J dropped 0 bases, with 8 bases sitting between them. CDR1 SEHNR and CDR2 FQNEAQ come from the germline V gene (reference sequence). The length of the CDR3 is 16 residues. The CDR3 sequence: CASSLRGTSYNSPLHF. Written as DNA, the CDR3 is TGTGCCAGCAGCTTAAGGGGGACCTCCTATAATTCACCCCTCCACTTT.